This passage covers 21 T cell receptor beta chains from one sample sequenced in a study of blood T cell repertoires in COVID-19. The repertoire was sequenced with immunoSEQ multiplex PCR; TCRdb's copy has only in-frame clones and lacks some. The data contain 150,000 to 200,000 clones, around 82% of them seen just once; the ten biggest clones take up approximately 12%. The sequencing sample was made of PBMCs or T cells enriched from blood (not recorded which). These receptor sequences come from a middle-aged man who had recovered from COVID-19.

Only a few counts were recorded for this clone. The chain carries TRBV19 and TRBJ1-4, with 7 bases fitting TRBD1. The ends lost 4 bases at V and 5 bases at J; junction bases unmatched: 10. The germline gives CDR1 LNHDA, CDR2 SQIVND (reference sequence). The CDR3 contains 16 residues. The CDR3 bases are TGTGCCAGTAGTACCTACTCGGGACAGCAGAATGAAAAACTGTTTTTT. Translated, it gives CASSTYSGQQNEKLFF.

The rearrangement links TRBV5-6 to TRBJ2-7, with D unclear. The germline V gene encodes CDR1 SGHDT and CDR2 YYEEEE. This CDR3 spans 11 amino acids. V was cut by 4 bases and J by 3 bases, with 5 bases left in between. Written as DNA, the CDR3 is TGTGCCAGCAGCATTAACTACGAGCAGTACTTC. Translation: CASSINYEQYF.

V usage is TRBV6-2 or TRBV6-3 and J usage is TRBJ1-5; 7 bases are shared with TRBD1. Germline V CDR1 and CDR2: MNHEY, SVGEGT. Trimming cost V 4 bases and J 3 bases; bases outside gene matches: 6. The CDR3 has 15 amino acids. This chain's CDR3 is CASSSQGMNNQPQHF. Here the CDR3 DNA reads TGTGCCAGCAGTTCACAGGGGATGAACAATCAGCCCCAGCATTTT.

The CDR3 DNA reads as TGTGCCAGCAGCGTGGGACAGACGAACACTGAAGCTTTCTTT. This gives the protein CASSVGQTNTEAFF. J is TRBJ1-1 and V is TRBV5-5, with 7 bases lining up with TRBD1. CDR3 length equals 14 residues. V shed 4 bases, J shed 1 base, and the junction held 4 bases outside the gene matches. CDR1 and CDR2 from the germline V gene are SGHKS and YYEKEE (reference sequence). The full variable domain, its missing parts supplied by reference TRBV5-5 and TRBJ1-1, is DAGVTQSPTHLIKTRGQQVTLRCSPISGHKSVSWYQQVLGQGPQFIFQYYEKEERGRGNFPDRFSARQFPNYSSELNVNALLLGDSALYLCASSVGQTNTEAFFGQGTRLTVV.

The chain couples TRBV5-5 to TRBJ1-3; D not resolved. Germline values: CDR1 SGHKS, CDR2 YYEKEE (reference sequence). There are 12 residues in the CDR3. V was shortened by 1 base and J by 7 bases, with 6 bases between the two germline ends. CDR3 in amino acids: CASSLSRNTIYF. DNA for the CDR3: TGTGCCAGCAGCTTGTCACGGAACACCATATATTTT.

For this clone: Germline is not matched at one junction end, which may reflect a read error. The chain recombines TRBV30 with TRBJ1-2; 12 nucleotides agree with TRBD1. CDR1 GTSNPN and CDR2 SVGIG come from the germline V gene (reference sequence). The CDR3 has 12 amino acids. This chain's CDR3 is CTWSRDRGLYTF. In nucleotides, the CDR3 is TGTACCTGGAGTAGGGACAGGGGGCTCTACACCTTC. Full variable domain (outside the CDR3, taken from reference TRBV30 and TRBJ1-2): SQTIHQWPATLVQPVGSPLSLECTVEGTSNPNLYWYRQAAGRGLQLLFYSVGIGQISSEVPQNLSASRPQDRQFILSSKKLLLSDSGFYLCTWSRDRGLYTFGSGTRLTVV.

The chain links TRBV30 to TRBJ2-5; 10 bases match TRBD2. The CDR3 covers 15 residues. CDR1 is GTSNPN, CDR2 SVGIG, per germline (reference sequence). V shed 0 bases and J 4 bases; nucleotides not matched to a gene: 5. CDR3 sequence: CAWSVGLAGVETQYF. The CDR3 DNA reads as TGTGCCTGGAGTGTTGGGCTAGCGGGAGTAGAGACCCAGTACTTC.

The chain is built from TRBV5-1 and TRBJ2-3; 8 nucleotides align to TRBD2. Germline assignment: CDR1 SGHRS and CDR2 YFSETQ. V trimming: 0 bases; J trimming: 1 base; junction bases outside the gene matches: 7. The CDR3 has 17 residues. The CDR3 DNA is TGCGCCAGCAGCTTGGTGGGTAGCGGGATACGCACAGATACGCAGTATTTT. This sequence encodes CASSLVGSGIRTDTQYF.

This clone appeared once. This chain links TRBV7-8 with TRBJ2-7; TRBD2 aligns across 9 bases. The trim removed 6 bases at V and 4 bases at J, leaving 10 bases unmatched. The CDR3 sequence is 15 residues long. CDR1 and CDR2 (germline): SGHVS, FQNEAQ. The CDR3 DNA reads TGTGCCAGCAGATCCGGTGCGGGAGGGGGTTACGAGCAGTACTTC. Amino acids: CASRSGAGGGYEQYF.

The V and J genes are TRBV6-1 and TRBJ1-2; D unclear. V lost 0 bases, J lost 8 bases, and 19 bases lay in between. The CDR3 covers 16 residues. Looked up from germline, CDR1 is MNHNS and CDR2 is SASEGT. For the CDR3, the DNA is TGTGCCAGCAGTGAAGCTTTTCGGACGGGAGAGAGGGGCTACACCTTC. Translated: CASSEAFRTGERGYTF.

This chain joins TRBV28 and TRBJ2-1; 8 positions match TRBD1. V shed 6 bases and J 5 bases; nucleotides not matched to a gene: 9. The CDR3 has 15 residues. Germline-derived CDR1 and CDR2 are MDHEN and SYDVKM. As DNA, the CDR3 is TGTGCCAGCAGCTCAGGGGGCGGAGAGGACAATGAGCAGTTCTTC. This encodes CASSSGGGEDNEQFF.

This clone was recorded once. The chain has TRBV4-3 and TRBJ1-6; 7 bases are a match to TRBD1. Germline V gene sequence: CDR1 LGHNA, CDR2 YSLEER. V shed 1 base and J 8 bases; nucleotides not matched to a gene: 2. The CDR3 length is 14 residues. The CDR3 nucleotides read TGCGCCAGCAGCCAAGTAGGGACAGATTCACCCCTCCACTTT. This gives the protein CASSQVGTDSPLHF.

V is TRBV19 and J is TRBJ1-4; 10 positions agree with TRBD1. V lost 4 bases to trimming and J lost 7 bases; unmatched junction nucleotides: 15. The germline gives CDR1 LNHDA, CDR2 SQIVND (reference sequence). This CDR3 region has 18 residues. The CDR3 DNA reads TGTGCCAGTAGTACTTCTGGGACAGGGGCTAGGGGTGGTGAAAAACTGTTTTTT. Amino acid sequence: CASSTSGTGARGGEKLFF.

The chain is built from TRBV27 and TRBJ2-5; 7 bases line up with TRBD2. The length of the CDR3 is 14 residues. CDR1 MNHEY and CDR2 SMNVEV come from the germline V gene (reference sequence). Germline trimming cut 3 bases from V and 4 bases from J; bases unmatched to any gene: 5. The CDR3 nucleotides are TGTGCCAGCAGTTTGCGGGGGATAAGAGAGACCCAGTACTTC. Encoded protein: CASSLRGIRETQYF.

The count of this clone is one. The V and J genes are TRBV19 and TRBJ2-5, with 9 bases lining up with TRBD1. Germline V gene sequence: CDR1 LNHDA, CDR2 SQIVND (reference sequence). The V gene end was trimmed by 1 base and the J gene end by 5 bases; junction bases not matched to a gene: 5. The CDR3 consists of 15 residues. The CDR3 region is CASSIANRGRETQYF. The CDR3 nucleotides read TGTGCCAGTAGTATAGCAAACAGGGGGCGGGAGACCCAGTACTTC.

The V gene is TRBV19, the J gene TRBJ1-6, with D maybe TRBD1 (5 bases). V shed 7 bases and J shed 0 bases, with 13 bases lying between them. This CDR3 contains 16 residues. CDR1 and CDR2 from the germline V gene are LNHDA and SQIVND (reference sequence). The CDR3 bases are TGTGCCAGTAACTCCGGGGGGAGCTCCTATAATTCACCCCTCCACTTT. It yields the protein CASNSGGSSYNSPLHF.

This chain joins TRBV14 and TRBJ2-7; possibly TRBD2 for D (6 bases). This CDR3 region has 13 residues. Trimming took off 8 bases at V and 0 bases at J, with 11 bases between the two ends. Germline CDR1 SGHDN, CDR2 FVKESK. CDR3 coding DNA: TGTGCCAGCGGAGGGGCTTCCTCCTACGAGCAGTACTTC. Translation gives CASGGASSYEQYF.

The table lists this clone with a few counts. The CDR3 DNA sequence: TGTGCCAGCAGACCCACAGCCGCCAATCAGCCCCAGCATTTT. Residues: CASRPTAANQPQHF. The rearrangement links TRBV28 to TRBJ1-5; D is ambiguous. CDR1 and CDR2 from the germline V gene are MDHEN and SYDVKM. Trimming shortened V by 6 bases and J by 3 bases, and 12 bases separated the two germline ends. The length of the CDR3 is 14 residues.

This clone came up a few times. The chain carries TRBV27 and TRBJ1-2; TRBD1 matches at 8 bases. Germline values: CDR1 MNHEY, CDR2 SMNVEV (reference sequence). The V and J ends lost 8 bases and 0 bases, in that order; junction bases with no gene match: 14. The CDR3 is 17 residues long. CDR3 amino acids: CASRQHRGNSANYGYTF. The CDR3 nucleotides are TGTGCCAGCCGCCAGCACAGGGGGAACAGCGCTAACTATGGCTACACCTTC.

Concerning this clone itself: A read error may produce the germline difference seen at one junction end. This chain links TRBV7-7 with TRBJ2-5; 9 bases are a match to TRBD1. Germline values: CDR1 SSHAT, CDR2 FNYEAQ (reference sequence). The CDR3 is made up of 16 amino acids. The CDR3 here is CASSLSGQGTFETQYF. In DNA, the CDR3 is TGTGCTAGCAGCTTATCTGGACAGGGGACTTTTGAGACCCAGTACTTC.

The chain employs TRBV5-1 and TRBJ1-1; 8 nucleotides match TRBD1. The CDR3 consists of 17 residues. CDR1 and CDR2 (germline): SGHRS, YFSETQ. Germline trimming cut 7 bases from V and 0 bases from J; bases unmatched to any gene: 14. Here the CDR3 reads CASGIDRGSTMNTEAFF. In DNA form, the CDR3 reads TGCGCCAGCGGAATCGACAGGGGATCAACTATGAACACTGAAGCTTTCTTT.